Detailed here is one TCR beta chain. Profiling relied on immunoSEQ multiplex PCR, and the TCRdb table lists in-frame clones only, not all of them. The table includes approximately 60,000 clones, 75% to 95% detected once. The sample originates from a study of T cell changes during pregnancy in multiple sclerosis. The source is a female donor in good health, enrolled as a control in a pregnancy study. The specimen comprised peripheral blood, sampled after pregnancy.

The CDR3 here is CASSLAGDSYEQYF. CDR3 bases: TGTGCCAGCAGCTTAGCGGGGGACTCCTACGAGCAGTACTTC. The V call is TRBV7-9, the J call TRBJ2-5; D tentatively fits TRBD1 or TRBD2 (5 bases each). The J call is in doubt because the DNA end fits TRBJ2-7 better. CDR1 SEHNR and CDR2 FQNEAQ come from the germline V gene (reference sequence). The CDR3 contains 14 residues.